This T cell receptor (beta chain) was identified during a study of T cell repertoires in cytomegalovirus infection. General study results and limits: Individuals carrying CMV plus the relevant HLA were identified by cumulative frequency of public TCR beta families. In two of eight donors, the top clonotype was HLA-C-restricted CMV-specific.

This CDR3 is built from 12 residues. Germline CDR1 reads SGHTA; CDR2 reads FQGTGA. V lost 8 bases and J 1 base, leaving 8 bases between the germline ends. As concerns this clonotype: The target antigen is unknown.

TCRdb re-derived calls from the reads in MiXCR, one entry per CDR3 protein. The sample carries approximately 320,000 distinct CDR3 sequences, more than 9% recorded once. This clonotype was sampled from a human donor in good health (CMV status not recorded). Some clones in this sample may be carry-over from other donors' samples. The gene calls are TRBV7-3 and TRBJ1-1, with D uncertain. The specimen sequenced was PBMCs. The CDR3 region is CASPARNTEAFF. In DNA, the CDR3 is TGTGCCAGCCCTGCCAGGAACACTGAAGCTTTCTTT. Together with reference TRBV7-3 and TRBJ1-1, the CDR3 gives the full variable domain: GAGVSQTPSNKVTEKGKYVELRCDPISGHTALYWYRQSLGQGPEFLIYFQGTGAADDSGLPNDRFFAVRPEGSVSTLKIQRTERGDSAVYLCASPARNTEAFFGQGTRLTVV.